These 25 T cell receptor beta chains share one sample of origin, sequenced in a study of cytomegalovirus exposure and HLA in healthy donors (dated by TCRdb to the late 2010s). Library creation used the immunoSEQ multiplex PCR assay. For the multiplex PCR, a mixture combining 60 forward primers for TCR Vbeta segments and 13 reverse primers for TCR Jbeta segments was used. This is the immuneACCESS table as TCRdb keeps it, with only in-frame sequences that have V and J called. A part of the clones is gone; compared with another copy, unresolved V genes explain less than half, and the rest is unexplained. Recorded for this sample are about 150,000 clones; roughly 70% of them occurred a single time. The top ten clones comprise roughly 4% of the sample. The sequenced sample was PBMCs. These receptors were taken from a young man in good health and CMV-seropositive.

J is TRBJ1-4 and V is TRBV10-3; 9 bases are a match to TRBD1. Germline-derived CDR1 and CDR2 are ENHRY and SYGVKD. J lost 6 bases, V lost 6 bases, and 5 bases had no gene match. CDR3 length equals 14 residues. CDR3 in amino acids: CAIRPGQGDEKLFF. In DNA, the CDR3 is TGTGCCATCAGGCCGGGACAGGGTGATGAAAAACTGTTTTTT.

CDR3 region: CASSQRGGATNEKLFF. DNA of the CDR3: TGTGCCAGCAGCCAACGGGGGGGAGCAACTAATGAAAAACTGTTTTTT. This rearrangement joins TRBV16 to TRBJ1-4; a possible D gene is TRBD1 (5 bases). Germline loops: CDR1 KGHSY, CDR2 FQNENV. Trimming cost V 2 bases and J 0 bases, with 10 bases left between them. This CDR3 comprises 16 residues.

CDR3: CASSLLADPSYEQYF. CDR3 sequence (DNA): TGTGCCAGCAGCCTACTAGCGGACCCCTCCTACGAGCAGTACTTC. The gene calls are TRBV7-3 and TRBJ2-7, with 8 positions matching TRBD2. Germline lookup yields CDR1 SGHTA and CDR2 FQGTGA. The CDR3 sequence is 15 residues long. V lost 5 bases to trimming and J lost 0 bases; unmatched junction nucleotides: 6.

To note about this clone: The identical CDR3 is also encoded by other nucleotide sequences in the sample. V gene TRBV5-1 combines with J gene TRBJ1-4; 8 bases fit TRBD1. The germline CDR1 and CDR2 sequences are SGHRS and YFSETQ. CDR3 length equals 14 residues. V lost 0 bases and J lost 5; bases outside the gene matches: 0. CDR3 DNA: TGCGCCAGCAGCTTGGCAGGGGGCAATGAAAAACTGTTTTTT. This encodes CASSLAGGNEKLFF.

This clone was detected once. The genes are TRBV6-1 and TRBJ1-1, with 8 positions matching TRBD1. Unmatched junction bases numbered 8, after V lost 6 bases and J lost 8 bases. CDR1 and CDR2 from the germline V gene are MNHNS and SASEGT. The CDR3 loop spans 13 amino acids. This CDR3 is CASRDRDGREAFF. DNA of the CDR3: TGTGCCAGCAGGGACAGGGATGGAAGGGAAGCTTTCTTT.

This clone was seen once. The genes are TRBV28 and TRBJ1-1, with 8 bases lining up with TRBD1. The CDR3 spans 16 residues. V shed 5 bases and J 1 base; nucleotides not matched to a gene: 9. The germline V gene has CDR1 MDHEN and CDR2 SYDVKM. DNA for the CDR3: TGTGCCAGCAGTCCCCCCCGGCAGGGGGCGAACACTGAAGCTTTCTTT. Its protein product is CASSPPRQGANTEAFF.

The table lists this clone with a few counts. V is TRBV2 and J is TRBJ1-3; D not resolved. Germline loops: CDR1 SNHLY, CDR2 FYNNEI. CDR3 length: 16 amino acids. Trimming cost V 1 base and J 3 bases, with 13 bases left between them. DNA of the CDR3: TGTGCCAGCAGTGAAGTCTGGGCACGGGGTGGAAACACCATATATTTT. Protein: CASSEVWARGGNTIYF.

The J gene is TRBJ1-5, the V gene TRBV2, with a possible D match to TRBD1 (6 bases). CDR1 SNHLY and CDR2 FYNNEI come from the germline V gene. Trimming took off 4 bases at V and 4 bases at J, with 14 bases between the two ends. There are 15 residues in the CDR3. The CDR3 sequence: CASSVTGMGNQPQHF. CDR3 DNA: TGTGCCAGCAGTGTTACAGGGATGGGGAATCAGCCCCAGCATTTT.

This clone was detected a few times. This sequence joins TRBV7-3 and TRBJ2-6, with D perhaps matching TRBD2 (5 bases). The CDR3 is 17 residues long. From germline, CDR1 is SGHTA and CDR2 FQGTGA. Trimming shortened V by 2 bases and J by 0 bases, and 11 bases separated the two germline ends. DNA for the CDR3: TGTGCCAGCAGCTTAGGGCTGGGGAGCTCTGGGGCCAACGTCCTGACTTTC. Amino acid sequence: CASSLGLGSSGANVLTF.

This chain links TRBV9 with TRBJ2-5, with 11 bases fitting TRBD2. Germline CDR1 is SGDLS and CDR2 is YYNGEE. The CDR3 length is 16 residues. Unmatched junction bases numbered 5, after V lost 4 bases and J lost 0 bases. The CDR3 DNA reads as TGTGCCAGCAGCTCTCGACTAGCGGGGTACCAAGAGACCCAGTACTTC. Amino acids: CASSSRLAGYQETQYF.

The J gene is TRBJ1-4, the V gene TRBV28, with D uncertain. Germline CDR1 and CDR2: MDHEN and SYDVKM. CDR3 length equals 12 residues. The V and J ends lost 3 bases and 12 bases respectively, with 11 bases between them. The DNA for the CDR3 is TGTGCCAGCAGTTTCGGGGTTTGGGAACTGTTTTTT. Translation gives CASSFGVWELFF.

Only one count was recorded for this clone. This sequence joins TRBV30 and TRBJ2-1, with 8 positions matching TRBD2. This CDR3 spans 17 amino acids. CDR1 and CDR2 from the germline V gene are GTSNPN and SVGIG (reference sequence). Losses at the gene ends were 0 bases for V and 10 bases for J; bases not matched to a gene: 17. For the CDR3, the DNA is TGTGCCTGGAGTGTAAGTCGGTCTAGCGGGTTCCCACGGGAGCAGTTCTTC. It codes for CAWSVSRSSGFPREQFF.

This clone has a handful of counts. The chain is built from TRBV11-2 and TRBJ2-6; D is unclear. CDR3 length: 15 residues. The V end was cut by 3 bases, the J end by 2 bases, with 8 bases between. Germline CDR1 and CDR2: SGHAT and FQNNGV. CDR3 nucleotide sequence: TGTGCCAGCAGCTTCACGCGGACTGGGGCCAACGTCCTGACTTTC. Translating it yields CASSFTRTGANVLTF.

The chain is built from TRBV5-1 and TRBJ2-3, with 9 bases fitting TRBD2. V lost 4 bases, J lost 0 bases, and 6 bases stayed unmatched. From germline, CDR1 is SGHRS and CDR2 YFSETQ. CDR3 length: 16 amino acids. CDR3 loop: CASSRSGGFSTDTQYF. The CDR3 DNA is TGCGCCAGCAGCCGGAGCGGGGGGTTTAGCACAGATACGCAGTATTTT.

The chain carries TRBV16 and TRBJ2-1; D unclear. Germline CDR1 reads KGHSY; CDR2 reads FQNENV. The germline V and J ends were trimmed by 4 bases and 5 bases, with 15 bases remaining between them. There are 15 residues in the CDR3. Written as DNA, the CDR3 is TGTGCCAGCAGCCCTCAAATCCGTCGAGACAATGAGCAGTTCTTC. Translated: CASSPQIRRDNEQFF.

The chain uses TRBV7-9 and TRBJ2-7, with 10 bases that match TRBD1. Germline V gives CDR1 SEHNR, CDR2 FQNEAQ (reference sequence). The CDR3 runs 15 residues. V gave up 4 bases and J gave up 3 bases; unmatched junction bases: 6. Here the CDR3 reads CASSSPRTGGYEQYF. In DNA, the CDR3 is TGTGCCAGCAGCTCCCCAAGGACAGGGGGCTACGAGCAGTACTTC.

This chain connects TRBV29-1 to TRBJ2-7; maybe TRBD1 (6 bases). Looked up from germline, CDR1 is SQVTM and CDR2 is ANQGSEA. CDR3 length equals 13 residues. Trimming took off 4 bases at V and 3 bases at J, with 13 bases between the two ends. DNA for the CDR3: TGCAGCGTTGGGACAGTTAATTACTACGAGCAGTACTTC. This sequence encodes CSVGTVNYYEQYF.

The gene calls are TRBV5-1 and TRBJ2-7, with a tentative D call TRBD1 (6 bases). The V gene lost 4 bases and the J gene lost 6 bases, with 23 bases spanning the gap. The CDR3 spans 16 residues. Germline-derived CDR1 and CDR2 are SGHRS and YFSETQ. CDR3 bases: TGCGCCAGCAGCAGTCTTAGGGACGGATACAGGGCCGAGCAGTACTTC. The encoded protein is CASSSLRDGYRAEQYF.

The V and J genes are TRBV19 and TRBJ2-1; 8 nucleotides agree with TRBD2. After removal of 8 bases from V and 7 bases from J, the junction contained 10 bases not matched to a gene. Germline loops: CDR1 LNHDA, CDR2 SQIVND (reference sequence). The CDR3 sequence is 14 residues long. The CDR3 coding sequence is TGTGCCAGTGCCACCATAGCGGGATGGAATGAGCAGTTCTTC. Translated, it gives CASATIAGWNEQFF.

This rearrangement joins TRBV5-4 to TRBJ1-6, with 9 bases aligning to TRBD1. V lost 4 bases, J lost 1 base, and 3 bases stayed unmatched. The CDR3 sequence is 16 residues long. CDR1 and CDR2 from the germline V gene are SGHNT and YYREEE (reference sequence). CDR3 bases: TGTGCCAGCAGCGGACAGGGGACGTCCTATAATTCACCCCTCCACTTT. Protein sequence: CASSGQGTSYNSPLHF.

The genes are TRBV18 and TRBJ1-2; 9 bases are shared with TRBD1. The germline V gene has CDR1 KGHSH and CDR2 LQKENI. V lost 0 bases and J lost 8; bases outside the gene matches: 4. The length of the CDR3 is 14 residues. CDR3 bases: TGTGCCAGCTCACCACCGTCAACAGGGGGCGGCTACACCTTC. As protein: CASSPPSTGGGYTF.

The rearrangement joins TRBV2 to TRBJ1-5; TRBD1 agrees at 7 bases. CDR1 and CDR2 from the germline V gene are SNHLY and FYNNEI. The V and J ends lost 5 bases and 4 bases, in that order; junction bases with no gene match: 5. The CDR3 runs to 14 residues. The CDR3 loop is CASSFGQANQPQHF. The CDR3 region has the DNA TGTGCCAGCAGTTTCGGACAGGCTAATCAGCCCCAGCATTTT. Looking up the rest from reference TRBV2 and TRBJ1-5 gives the full variable domain: EPEVTQTPSHQVTQMGQEVILRCVPISNHLYFYWYRQILGQKVEFLVSFYNNEISEKSEIFDDQFSVERPDGSNFTLKIRSTKLEDSAMYFCASSFGQANQPQHFGDGTRLSIL.

V usage is TRBV6-6 and J usage is TRBJ2-7, with 9 positions matching TRBD1. The junction had 4 bases not matched to a gene; V was cut back by 6 bases and J by 1 base. This CDR3 is 14 amino acids long. Germline CDR1 is MNHNY and CDR2 is SVGAGI (reference sequence). The CDR3 DNA follows: TGTGCCAGCAGCTGGGGACAGGGATCCTACGAGCAGTACTTC. It specifies CASSWGQGSYEQYF.

In this sample, this clone turned up a few times. This chain links TRBV6-5 with TRBJ2-2, with TRBD2 matching over 7 bases. This CDR3 region has 16 residues. V was pared by 4 bases and J by 4 bases, with 9 bases of the junction left unmatched. Germline loops: CDR1 MNHEY, CDR2 SVGAGI. The CDR3 reads CASSSLGGGSTGELFF. Here the CDR3 DNA reads TGTGCCAGCAGTTCCTTGGGGGGGGGAAGCACCGGGGAGCTGTTTTTT.

The gene calls are TRBV25-1 and TRBJ1-5; D remains unclear. Trimming stripped 4 bases from V and 5 bases from J, with 15 bases between. The CDR3 consists of 15 residues. The germline V gene encodes CDR1 MGHDK and CDR2 SYGVNS. The CDR3 spells CASSARDGVDQPQHF. The CDR3 bases are TGTGCCAGCAGTGCCCGGGATGGGGTGGATCAGCCCCAGCATTTT.